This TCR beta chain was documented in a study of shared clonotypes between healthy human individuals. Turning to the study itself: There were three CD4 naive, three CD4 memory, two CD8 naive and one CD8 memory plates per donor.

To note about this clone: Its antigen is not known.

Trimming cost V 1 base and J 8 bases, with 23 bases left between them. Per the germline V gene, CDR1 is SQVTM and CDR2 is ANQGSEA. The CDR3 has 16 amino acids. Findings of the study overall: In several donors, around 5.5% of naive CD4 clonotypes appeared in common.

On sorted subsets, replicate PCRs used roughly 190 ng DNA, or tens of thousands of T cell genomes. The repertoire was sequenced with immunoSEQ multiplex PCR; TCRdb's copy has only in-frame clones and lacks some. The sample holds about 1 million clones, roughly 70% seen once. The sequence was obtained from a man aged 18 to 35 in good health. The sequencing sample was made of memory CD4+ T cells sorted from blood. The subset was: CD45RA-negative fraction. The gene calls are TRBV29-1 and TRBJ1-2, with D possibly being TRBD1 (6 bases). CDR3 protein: CSVEAARLGRGYGYTF. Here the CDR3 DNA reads TGCAGCGTTGAAGCGGCGAGATTGGGCAGGGGATACGGCTACACCTTC.